This TCR beta chain was captured by sequencing in a study of blood T cell repertoires in COVID-19. After removal of 2 bases from V and 0 bases from J, the junction contained 11 bases not matched to a gene. Looked up from germline, CDR1 is LNHDA and CDR2 is SQIVND (reference sequence). The CDR3 spans 19 residues. In the original processing: Cell counts per sample came from amplifying reference gene primers. The table came from immunoSEQ multiplex PCR; TCRdb's copy has only in-frame clones and leaves some out. For V, J and clone size, that table is used; D and trimming come from the DNA. The table lists a few hundred thousand clones, around four fifths of them singletons.

The chain recombines TRBV19 with TRBJ1-5; 9 positions agree with TRBD1. This receptor was obtained from a woman between 45 and 60 years old with acute or convalescent COVID-19. Sequencing used peripheral blood. This CDR3 reads CASSIPQQGAGSSNQPQHF. CDR3 DNA sequence: TGTGCCAGTAGTATACCTCAACAGGGGGCCGGAAGTAGCAATCAGCCCCAGCATTTT.